The clone carrying this T cell receptor (beta chain) has ten or more counts. Two oligonucleotides, mixed equimolar, formed the beta constant-region primer covering TRBC1 and TRBC2. Ligated cDNA was amplified by four rounds of PCR with nested alpha and beta constant-region primers and SP2. MiXCR was run by TCRdb on the UMI-ligation and nested PCR reads, yielding one entry per CDR3 protein. The data contain 17,000 or so distinct CDR3 sequences, roughly 10% of them singletons. These data originate in a study of naive and memory T cell subsets. Germline V gene lookup returns CDR1 LGHNA and CDR2 YSLEER. The CDR3 extends over 16 amino acids. The ends lost 0 bases at V and 8 bases at J; junction bases unmatched: 9.

The origin of this receptor is a human donor in good health. The rearrangement joins TRBV4-3 to TRBJ2-5, with TRBD1 matching 10 bases. The sequenced material came from central memory CD8+ T cells from blood. Here the CDR3 reads CASSQDPGQGPETQYF. The CDR3 bases are TGCGCCAGCAGCCAAGACCCGGGACAGGGGCCCGAAACCCAGTACTTC.